Below, one T cell receptor (beta chain) is given with its context. CDR3 length: 15 amino acids. Looked up from germline, CDR1 is KGHSH and CDR2 is LQKENI. V lost 4 bases to trimming and J lost 4 bases; unmatched junction nucleotides: 9. This record comes from a study of technical replicates of blood from a handful of donors. Libraries were prepared by immunoSEQ multiplex PCR; TCRdb keeps only in-frame clonotypes and omits some of them. The sample includes 65,000 to 95,000 clones, around 94% seen only once; the top ten take about 0.39%. Material: T cells isolated from PBMCs. This TCR derives from a human donor in good health. This chain uses TRBV18 with TRBJ2-7, with TRBD1 matching 8 bases. Written as DNA, the CDR3 is TGTGCCAGCTCACTTGCCGGGACAGGCTTGTACGAGCAGTACTTC. As protein: CASSLAGTGLYEQYF. Drawing the rest from reference TRBV18 and TRBJ2-7, the complete variable domain is NAGVMQNPRHLVRRRGQEARLRCSPMKGHSHVYWYRQLPEEGLKFMVYLQKENIIDESGMPKERFSAEFPKEGPSILRIQQVVRGDSAAYFCASSLAGTGLYEQYFGPGTRLTVT.